This entry features one T cell receptor beta chain sequence. The data are from a study of T cells after yellow fever vaccination. TCRdb ran MiXCR on the 5' RACE reads and lists one entry per CDR3 protein. The table records roughly 240,000 distinct CDR3 sequences, over 6.5% of them present only once. Germline V CDR1 and CDR2: DFQATT, SNEGSKA (reference sequence). The V end was cut by 6 bases, the J end by 6 bases, with 18 bases between. CDR3 size: 15 residues. The chain is built from TRBV20-1 and TRBJ1-6; D gene ambiguous. The source of this sequence is a man under 40 who received the YFV17D yellow fever vaccine. The source material was CD4+ T cells sorted from PBMCs, sampled on the day of the yellow fever booster vaccination. The CDR3 bases are TGCAGTGCAACCCCTCCGGGGAACCTTAATTCACCCCTCCACTTT. Translating it yields CSATPPGNLNSPLHF.